What follows are 19 T cell receptor beta chains derived from one specimen sequenced in a study of blood T cell repertoires in COVID-19. Clones were read by immunoSEQ multiplex PCR, and TCRdb kept only the in-frame ones, dropping some. This table has 110,000 or so clones, 70% to 90% appearing once. Sequencing input: peripheral blood. The receptors stem from a man aged 35 to 55 with acute or convalescent COVID-19.

This chain connects TRBV9 to TRBJ2-3, with D possibly matching TRBD1 (6 bases). The V end was cut by 5 bases, the J end by 3 bases, with 10 bases between. CDR1 is SGDLS and CDR2 is YYNGEE in the germline V gene. The CDR3 spans 13 residues. CDR3 DNA: TGTGCCAGCAGGCGACAGGAGACAGATACGCAGTATTTT. This translates into CASRRQETDTQYF.

The chain joins TRBV19 to TRBJ1-2; no clear D. Looked up from germline, CDR1 is LNHDA and CDR2 is SQIVND (reference sequence). The CDR3 has 14 residues. V lost 7 bases and J 0 bases, leaving 12 bases between the germline ends. The DNA for the CDR3 is TGTGCCAGTACCCTTGACTGGGCTAACTATGGCTACACCTTC. It codes for CASTLDWANYGYTF.

This chain connects TRBV6-2 or TRBV6-3 to TRBJ2-1; D is possibly TRBD1 (6 bases). Germline assignment: CDR1 MNHEY and CDR2 SVGEGT. V was trimmed by 6 bases and J by 0 bases, leaving 12 bases between them. This CDR3 contains 15 residues. DNA of the CDR3: TGTGCCAGCAGCTCAGGGGATAGCTCCTACAATGAGCAGTTCTTC. This gives the protein CASSSGDSSYNEQFF.

This chain uses TRBV29-1 with TRBJ2-3; 10 nucleotides match TRBD2. Germline CDR1 SQVTM, CDR2 ANQGSEA. With 3 bases clipped from V and 2 bases from J, the junction kept 14 bases outside the gene matches. The CDR3 is 18 residues long. DNA for the CDR3: TGCAGCGTTGAGGGACTAGCGACGACTCTTTTACCCACAGATACGCAGTATTTT. It is translated as CSVEGLATTLLPTDTQYF.

The rearrangement uses TRBV9 and TRBJ2-1, with 8 bases that match TRBD2. This CDR3 has 18 amino acids. V trimming: 0 bases; J trimming: 5 bases; junction bases outside the gene matches: 13. CDR1 and CDR2 (germline): SGDLS, YYNGEE. The CDR3 coding sequence is TGTGCCAGCAGCGTAGGGAGGGGTTGGCGGGAGGCCAACAATGAGCAGTTCTTC. Encoded protein: CASSVGRGWREANNEQFF.

The rearrangement uses TRBV3-1 (or the pseudogene TRBV3-2) and TRBJ2-1; TRBD2 matches 12 bases. The CDR3 runs to 15 residues. Trimming removed 3 bases from V and 10 bases from J; junction bases left unmatched: 7. The germline CDR1 and CDR2 sequences are LGHDT and YNNKEL (reference sequence). Written as DNA, the CDR3 is TGTGCCAGCAGCCACTCTAGCGGGGGGGCCTTCGAGCAGTTCTTC. Amino acid sequence: CASSHSSGGAFEQFF.

This chain links TRBV15 with TRBJ1-2, with 11 bases identical to TRBD1. Trimming at V came to 5 bases and at J to 7 bases, leaving 3 bases not matched to a gene. The length of the CDR3 is 13 residues. Germline V CDR1 and CDR2: LNHNV, YYDKDF (reference sequence). The CDR3 DNA is TGTGCCACCAGCGGGGACAGGGGGTTTGGCTACACCTTC. The encoded protein is CATSGDRGFGYTF.

Only a few counts were recorded for this clone. The rearrangement uses TRBV7-2 and TRBJ2-7; D possibly corresponds to TRBD1 (6 bases). CDR3 size: 14 residues. The germline V and J ends were trimmed by 6 bases and 0 bases, with 12 bases remaining between them. CDR1 and CDR2 from the germline V gene are SGHTA and FQGNSA. DNA for the CDR3: TGTGCCAGCAGGGAACAGGGTTACTCCTACGAGCAGTACTTC. As protein: CASREQGYSYEQYF.

This sequence joins TRBV29-1 and TRBJ2-1, with 13 bases that match TRBD2. CDR1 is SQVTM, CDR2 ANQGSEA, per germline. The CDR3 runs 16 residues. V gave up 1 base and J gave up 4 bases; unmatched junction bases: 4. The CDR3 here is CSVEGGLAGSYNEQFF. The CDR3 DNA reads TGCAGCGTTGAAGGGGGACTAGCGGGGTCGTACAATGAGCAGTTCTTC.

The V call is TRBV9, the J call TRBJ2-3, with 7 bases lining up with TRBD2. J gave up 3 bases and V 1 base, and 2 bases lay outside the gene matches. Germline CDR1 is SGDLS and CDR2 is YYNGEE. The CDR3 has 14 amino acids. CDR3 in amino acids: CASSVTAGTDTQYF. DNA for the CDR3: TGTGCCAGCAGCGTAACAGCGGGGACAGATACGCAGTATTTT.

The chain has TRBV25-1 and TRBJ2-7; 13 bases match TRBD2. Looked up from germline, CDR1 is MGHDK and CDR2 is SYGVNS. The CDR3 is made up of 16 amino acids. The trim removed 0 bases at V and 7 bases at J, leaving 6 bases unmatched. CDR3 loop: CASSEYGTSGVEEQYF. The CDR3 DNA reads as TGTGCCAGCAGTGAATATGGGACTAGCGGGGTGGAAGAGCAGTACTTC.

This sequence joins TRBV9 and TRBJ2-7; the D gene is possibly TRBD2 (6 bases). From germline, CDR1 is SGDLS and CDR2 YYNGEE. The V end lost 3 bases, the J end lost 4 bases, and 14 bases lay between the germline ends. The CDR3 sequence is 14 residues long. This CDR3 reads CASSGHGAGYEQYF. CDR3 bases: TGTGCCAGCAGCGGGCACGGTGCGGGGTACGAGCAGTACTTC.

This clone appeared a single time. The junction differs from germline at one of its ends, possibly a read error. The chain links TRBV10-2 to TRBJ2-4; TRBD2 matches 9 bases. The germline gives CDR1 WSHSY, CDR2 SAAADI. This CDR3 region has 14 residues. Written as DNA, the CDR3 is TGCGCCAGCTGTGAAGCGGCGGGGGGGAACATTCAGTACTTC. Translated: CASCEAAGGNIQYF.

This chain connects TRBV5-1 to TRBJ2-4; D remains ambiguous. This CDR3 is built from 15 residues. V lost 0 bases and J lost 3, with 10 bases in between. The germline V gene has CDR1 SGHRS and CDR2 YFSETQ. The CDR3: CASSLGVLYKNIQYF. The CDR3 coding sequence is TGCGCCAGCAGCTTGGGTGTCCTATACAAAAACATTCAGTACTTC.

The V call is TRBV9, the J call TRBJ1-2; D remains ambiguous. CDR3 length: 12 amino acids. Germline V CDR1 and CDR2: SGDLS, YYNGEE. With 0 bases removed from V and 6 bases from J, the gap between germline ends came to 6 bases. CDR3 nucleotides: TGTGCCAGCAGCGTAGAGACTCATGGCTACACCTTC. Encoded protein: CASSVETHGYTF.

The gene calls are TRBV25-1 and TRBJ1-4, with 8 bases that match TRBD1. The CDR3 is 15 amino acids. J lost 7 bases, V lost 2 bases, and 6 bases had no gene match. CDR1 is MGHDK, CDR2 SYGVNS, per germline. This CDR3 reads CASSEPTGDVEKLFF. The DNA for the CDR3 is TGTGCCAGCAGTGAACCGACAGGGGACGTTGAAAAACTGTTTTTT.

This clone was counted a few times. This CDR3 is CASKGGEGQFF. CDR3 in DNA: TGTGCCAGCAAAGGGGGTGAGGGGCAGTTCTTC. V and J are TRBV6-6 and TRBJ2-1; weak D call: TRBD1 (6 bases). The CDR3 is 11 amino acids. Trimming removed 7 bases at V and 12 bases at J, with 13 bases between. Germline V gene data show CDR1 as MNHNY and CDR2 as SVGAGI (reference sequence).

This sequence joins TRBV6-2 or TRBV6-3 and TRBJ1-1, with TRBD1 identical over 8 bases. The CDR3 contains 15 residues. J lost 6 bases, V lost 5 bases, and 11 bases had no gene match. Germline CDR1 is MNHEY and CDR2 is SVGEGT. The CDR3 loop reads CASSRVTGVVAEAFF. The CDR3 DNA sequence: TGTGCCAGCAGTCGGGTGACAGGGGTTGTGGCTGAAGCTTTCTTT.

This clone was picked up a small number of times. V is TRBV5-1 and J is TRBJ1-2; 7 nucleotides match TRBD1. This CDR3 spans 13 amino acids. Germline V CDR1 and CDR2: SGHRS, YFSETQ. The ends lost 3 bases at V and 7 bases at J; junction bases unmatched: 6. This CDR3 is CASSSTGVAGYTF. CDR3 sequence (DNA): TGCGCCAGCAGCTCAACAGGGGTGGCTGGCTACACCTTC.